The clone carrying this T cell receptor beta chain has just a few counts. The target antigen is unknown. This specimen comes from a study of T-cell memory formation after mild COVID-19. The length of the CDR3 is 13 residues. Germline CDR1 SQVTM, CDR2 ANQGSEA. Germline trimming cut 7 bases from V and 4 bases from J; bases unmatched to any gene: 5. MiXCR was run by TCRdb on the 5' RACE reads, yielding one entry per CDR3 protein. The repertoire holds around 80,000 distinct CDR3 sequences, with over 10% as singletons. Study-level results: Whereas later expanders leaned CD4+, clones contracting day 15 to 85 showed a balanced CD4/CD8 makeup. The second-wave clones peaking on day 37 were not confirmed as SARS-CoV-2-specific. Some responding clones appeared in pre-infection memory, suggesting cross-reactive memory joined.

The rearrangement uses TRBV29-1 and TRBJ2-7; 12 bases line up with TRBD2. The origin of this receptor is a man in his late teens or twenties who had mild COVID-19 (a few samples of this study predate the infection). Cell type and time point are not known. Sequenced: PBMCs or a T cell subset sorted from them (not recorded which). The CDR3 reads CSGQLAGGYEQYF. The CDR3 nucleotides are TGCAGCGGCCAACTAGCGGGGGGTTACGAGCAGTACTTC.